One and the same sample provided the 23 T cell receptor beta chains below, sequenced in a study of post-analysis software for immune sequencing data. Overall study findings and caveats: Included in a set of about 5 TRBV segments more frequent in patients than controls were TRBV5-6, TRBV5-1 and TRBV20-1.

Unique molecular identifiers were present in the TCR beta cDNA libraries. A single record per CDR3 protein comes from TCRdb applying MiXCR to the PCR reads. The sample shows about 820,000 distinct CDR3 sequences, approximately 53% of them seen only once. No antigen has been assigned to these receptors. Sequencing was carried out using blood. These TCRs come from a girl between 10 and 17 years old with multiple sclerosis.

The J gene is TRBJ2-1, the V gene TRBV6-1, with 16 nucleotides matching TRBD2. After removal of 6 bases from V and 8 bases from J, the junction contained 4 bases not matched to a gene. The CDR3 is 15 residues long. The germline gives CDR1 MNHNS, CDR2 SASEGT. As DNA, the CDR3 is TGTGCCAGCAGGGGGACTAGCGGGAGGGCTCATGAGCAGTTCTTC. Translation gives CASRGTSGRAHEQFF.

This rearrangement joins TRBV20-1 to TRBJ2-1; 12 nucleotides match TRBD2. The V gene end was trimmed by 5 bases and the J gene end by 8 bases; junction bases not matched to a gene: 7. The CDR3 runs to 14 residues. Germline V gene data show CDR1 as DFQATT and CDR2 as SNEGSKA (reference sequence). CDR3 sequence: CSALTSGSGYEQFF. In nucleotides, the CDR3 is TGCAGTGCTTTGACTAGCGGGAGTGGCTATGAGCAGTTCTTC.

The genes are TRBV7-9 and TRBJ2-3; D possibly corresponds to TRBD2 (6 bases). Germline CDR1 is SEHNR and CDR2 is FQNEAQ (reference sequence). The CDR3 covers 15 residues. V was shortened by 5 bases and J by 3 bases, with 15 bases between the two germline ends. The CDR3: CASSHPGSVTDTQYF. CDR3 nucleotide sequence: TGTGCCAGCAGCCACCCCGGGAGTGTTACAGATACGCAGTATTTT.

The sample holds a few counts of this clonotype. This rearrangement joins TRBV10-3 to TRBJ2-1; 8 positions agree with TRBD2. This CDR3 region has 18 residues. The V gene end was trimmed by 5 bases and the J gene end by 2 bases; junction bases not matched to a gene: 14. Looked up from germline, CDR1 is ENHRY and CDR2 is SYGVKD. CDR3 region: CAISNPLNGRAPYNEQFF. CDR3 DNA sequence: TGTGCCATCAGTAACCCCCTCAACGGGAGGGCCCCCTACAATGAGCAGTTCTTC.

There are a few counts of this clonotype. The CDR3 DNA follows: TGCAGCGCCGAGGCCGGAGTCTCCTACGAGCAGTACTTC. Its protein is CSAEAGVSYEQYF. The chain couples TRBV29-1 to TRBJ2-7; no clear D. The germline CDR1 and CDR2 sequences are SQVTM and ANQGSEA. This CDR3 is 13 amino acids long. Between the trimmed V and J ends, which lost 7 bases and 0 bases, there was a span of 13 bases.

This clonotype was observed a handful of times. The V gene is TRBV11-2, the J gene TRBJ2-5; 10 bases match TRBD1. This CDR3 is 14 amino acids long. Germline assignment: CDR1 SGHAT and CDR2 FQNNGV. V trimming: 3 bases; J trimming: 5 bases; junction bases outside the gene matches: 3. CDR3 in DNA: TGTGCCAGCAGCTTCGGGACAGGGGATGAGACCCAGTACTTC. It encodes CASSFGTGDETQYF.

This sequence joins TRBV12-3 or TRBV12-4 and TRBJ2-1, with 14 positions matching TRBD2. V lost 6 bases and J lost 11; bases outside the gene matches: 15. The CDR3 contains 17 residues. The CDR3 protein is CASSVKRTSGRSPKQFF. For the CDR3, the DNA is TGTGCCAGCAGCGTGAAAAGGACTAGCGGGAGGTCGCCAAAGCAGTTCTTC.

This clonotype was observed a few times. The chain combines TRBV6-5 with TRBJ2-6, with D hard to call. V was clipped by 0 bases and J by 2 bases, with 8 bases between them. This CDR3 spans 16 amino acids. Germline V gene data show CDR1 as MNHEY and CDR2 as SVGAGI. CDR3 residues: CASSYSMGPGANVLTF. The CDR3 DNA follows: TGTGCCAGCAGTTACTCGATGGGTCCTGGGGCCAACGTCCTGACTTTC.

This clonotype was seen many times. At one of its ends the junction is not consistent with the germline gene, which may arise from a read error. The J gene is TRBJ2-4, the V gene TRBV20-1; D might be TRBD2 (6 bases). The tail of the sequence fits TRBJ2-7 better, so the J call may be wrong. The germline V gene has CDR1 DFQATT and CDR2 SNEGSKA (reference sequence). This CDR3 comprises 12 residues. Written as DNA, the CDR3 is TGCAGTGCGAGAGGGCGGGACTACGAGCAGTACTTC. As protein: CSARGRDYEQYF.

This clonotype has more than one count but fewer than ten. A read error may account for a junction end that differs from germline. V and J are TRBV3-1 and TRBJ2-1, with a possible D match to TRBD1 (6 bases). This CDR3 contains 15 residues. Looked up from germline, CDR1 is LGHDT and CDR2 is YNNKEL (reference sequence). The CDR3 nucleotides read TGTGCCAGCAGCCAAGAGTTTTACAGGGTCCATGAGCGGTTCTTC. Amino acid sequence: CASSQEFYRVHERFF.

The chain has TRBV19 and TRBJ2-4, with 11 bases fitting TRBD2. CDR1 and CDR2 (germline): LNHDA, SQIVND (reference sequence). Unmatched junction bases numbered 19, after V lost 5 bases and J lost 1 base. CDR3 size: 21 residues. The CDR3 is CASSPDREDWTSGLAKNIQYF. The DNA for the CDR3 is TGTGCCAGTAGTCCGGACAGGGAGGATTGGACTAGCGGGTTGGCCAAAAACATTCAGTACTTC.

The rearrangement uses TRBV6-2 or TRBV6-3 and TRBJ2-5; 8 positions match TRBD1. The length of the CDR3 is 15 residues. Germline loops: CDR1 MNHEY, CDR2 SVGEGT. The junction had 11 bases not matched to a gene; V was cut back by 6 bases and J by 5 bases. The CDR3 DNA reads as TGTGCCAGCAGCTGGCGCAGGGGGCGCCAGGAGACCCAGTACTTC. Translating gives CASSWRRGRQETQYF.

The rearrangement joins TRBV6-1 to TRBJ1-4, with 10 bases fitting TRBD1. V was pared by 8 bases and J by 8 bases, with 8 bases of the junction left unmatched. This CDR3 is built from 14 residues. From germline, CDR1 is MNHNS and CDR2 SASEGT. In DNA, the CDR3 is TGTGCCAGCCTAGACAGGGGGCTCGGCGAAAAACTGTTTTTT. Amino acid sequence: CASLDRGLGEKLFF.

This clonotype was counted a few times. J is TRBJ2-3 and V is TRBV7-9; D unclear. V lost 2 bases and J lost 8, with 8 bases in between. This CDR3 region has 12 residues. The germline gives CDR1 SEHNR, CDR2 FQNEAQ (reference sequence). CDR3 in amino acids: CASSLSLGTQYF. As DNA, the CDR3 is TGTGCCAGCAGCTTATCTCTAGGTACGCAGTATTTT.

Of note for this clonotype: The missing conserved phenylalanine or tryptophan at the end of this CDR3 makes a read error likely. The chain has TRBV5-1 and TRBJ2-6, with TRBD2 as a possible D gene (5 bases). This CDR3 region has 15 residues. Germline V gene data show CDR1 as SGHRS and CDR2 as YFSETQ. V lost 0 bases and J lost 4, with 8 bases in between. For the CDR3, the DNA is TGCGCCAGCAGCTTGGTTGGGGAGGGGGCCAACGTCCTGACTTAC. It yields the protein CASSLVGEGANVLTY.

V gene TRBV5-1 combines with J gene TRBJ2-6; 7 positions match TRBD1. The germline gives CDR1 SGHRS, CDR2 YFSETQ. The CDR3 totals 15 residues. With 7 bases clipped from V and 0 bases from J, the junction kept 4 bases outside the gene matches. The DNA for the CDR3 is TGCGCCAGCGGAGCAGGGGGCTCTGGGGCCAACGTCCTGACTTTC. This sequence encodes CASGAGGSGANVLTF.

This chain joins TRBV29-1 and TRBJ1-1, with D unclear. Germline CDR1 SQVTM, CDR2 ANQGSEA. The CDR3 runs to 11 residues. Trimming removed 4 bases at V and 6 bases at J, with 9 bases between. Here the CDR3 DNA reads TGCAGCGTTGGTCGCTTGGCTGAAGCTTTCTTT. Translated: CSVGRLAEAFF.

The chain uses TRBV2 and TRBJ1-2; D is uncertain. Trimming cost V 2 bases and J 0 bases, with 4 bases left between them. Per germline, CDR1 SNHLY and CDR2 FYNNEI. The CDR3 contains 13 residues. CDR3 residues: CASSERANYGYTF. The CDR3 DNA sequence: TGTGCCAGCAGTGAACGGGCTAACTATGGCTACACCTTC.

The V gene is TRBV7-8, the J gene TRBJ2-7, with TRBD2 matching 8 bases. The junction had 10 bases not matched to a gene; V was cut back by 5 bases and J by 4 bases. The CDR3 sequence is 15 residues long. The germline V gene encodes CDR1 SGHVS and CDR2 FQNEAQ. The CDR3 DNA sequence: TGTGCCAGCAGCGTGGATAGCGGGGACTTTTACGAGCAGTACTTC. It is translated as CASSVDSGDFYEQYF.

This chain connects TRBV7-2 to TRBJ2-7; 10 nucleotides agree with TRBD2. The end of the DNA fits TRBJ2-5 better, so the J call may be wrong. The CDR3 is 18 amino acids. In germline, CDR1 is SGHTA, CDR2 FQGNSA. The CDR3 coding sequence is TGTGCCAGCAGCTTCGATCTAGCGGGGGCGGTCCGTGGGGAGACCCAGTACTTC. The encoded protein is CASSFDLAGAVRGETQYF.

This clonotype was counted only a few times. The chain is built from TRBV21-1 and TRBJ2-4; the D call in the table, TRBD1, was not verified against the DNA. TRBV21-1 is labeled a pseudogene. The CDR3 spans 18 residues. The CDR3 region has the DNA TGTGCCAGCAGTGGATTAGGGCGGACAGGGGGCTTCAAAAACATTCAGTACTTC. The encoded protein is CASSGLGRTGGFKNIQYF.

Here the CDR3 reads CASSLAGVQGPTFRKGANVLTF. Here the CDR3 DNA reads TGTGCCAGCAGCTTAGCGGGGGTCCAGGGCCCAACCTTTCGAAAAGGGGCCAACGTCCTGACTTTC. J is TRBJ2-6 and V is TRBV7-2; either TRBD1 or TRBD2 may fit D (5 bases each). Germline values: CDR1 SGHTA, CDR2 FQGNSA. Trimming removed 0 bases from V and 4 bases from J, with 28 bases in between. CDR3 length: 22 residues.

CDR3 in DNA: TGTGCCACCAGCAGAGAGGATTTAGTTGGGGCCTATGGCTACACCTTC. It specifies CATSREDLVGAYGYTF. The rearrangement joins TRBV15 to TRBJ1-2, with D tentatively TRBD1 (5 bases). The CDR3 runs to 16 residues. The germline V gene encodes CDR1 LNHNV and CDR2 YYDKDF (reference sequence). Deletions cut 0 bases from V and 4 bases from J, with 15 bases between.